This T cell receptor (beta chain) is drawn from a study of T cells in Graves' hyperthyroidism and ophthalmopathy. The CDR3 sequence is 16 residues long. The V and J ends lost 4 bases and 2 bases, in that order; junction bases with no gene match: 5. Amplified regions were TCR beta CDR3 sequences from RNA transcripts. HTBI primers were used for first-round RT-PCR of the TCR CDR3. TCRdb called the multiplex PCR reads again in MiXCR, with one record for every CDR3 protein. The sample has around 340,000 distinct CDR3 sequences; about a sixth are singletons. The sequence was collected from a woman aged 35 to 49 with Graves' ophthalmopathy. The chain couples TRBV12-3 or TRBV12-4 to TRBJ2-5, with 12 nucleotides matching TRBD2. Sample: blood. CDR3: CASSWGLAGKQETQYF. Written as DNA, the CDR3 is TGTGCCAGCAGTTGGGGACTAGCGGGCAAACAAGAGACCCAGTACTTC.